The present T cell receptor beta chain was sequenced within a study of cytomegalovirus exposure and HLA in healthy donors. Germline V gene sequence: CDR1 SNHLY, CDR2 FYNNEI. The CDR3 sequence is 13 residues long. Trimming at V came to 5 bases and at J to 5 bases, leaving 2 bases not matched to a gene. PCR used 60 Vbeta primers and 13 Jbeta primers. Using immunoSEQ multiplex PCR, the repertoire was profiled, and TCRdb retains in-frame clones only, with some absent. The sample shows 140,000 or so clones, roughly 79% of them seen only once. Sequencing was carried out using PBMCs. The chain recombines TRBV2 with TRBJ1-1, with 10 bases fitting TRBD1. This receptor was identified in a woman aged 25 to 39 in good health and CMV-seronegative. This chain's CDR3 is CASSRDRGTEAFF. The CDR3, as DNA: TGTGCCAGCAGTCGGGACAGGGGAACTGAAGCTTTCTTT.